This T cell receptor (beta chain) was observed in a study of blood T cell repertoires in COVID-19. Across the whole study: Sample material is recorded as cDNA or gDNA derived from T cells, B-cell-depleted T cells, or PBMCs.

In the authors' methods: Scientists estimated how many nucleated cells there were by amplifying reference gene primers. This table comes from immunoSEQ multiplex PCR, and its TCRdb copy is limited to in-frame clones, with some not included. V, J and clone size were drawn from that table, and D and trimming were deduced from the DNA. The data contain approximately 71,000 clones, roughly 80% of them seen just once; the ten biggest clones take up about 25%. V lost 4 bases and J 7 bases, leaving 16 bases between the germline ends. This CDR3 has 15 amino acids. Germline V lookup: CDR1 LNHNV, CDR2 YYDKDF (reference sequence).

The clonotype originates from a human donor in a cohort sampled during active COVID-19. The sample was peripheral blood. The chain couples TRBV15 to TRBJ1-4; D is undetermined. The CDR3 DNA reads TGTGCCACCAGCAATCTAGCAGGATCGGTTGAAAAACTGTTTTTT. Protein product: CATSNLAGSVEKLFF.